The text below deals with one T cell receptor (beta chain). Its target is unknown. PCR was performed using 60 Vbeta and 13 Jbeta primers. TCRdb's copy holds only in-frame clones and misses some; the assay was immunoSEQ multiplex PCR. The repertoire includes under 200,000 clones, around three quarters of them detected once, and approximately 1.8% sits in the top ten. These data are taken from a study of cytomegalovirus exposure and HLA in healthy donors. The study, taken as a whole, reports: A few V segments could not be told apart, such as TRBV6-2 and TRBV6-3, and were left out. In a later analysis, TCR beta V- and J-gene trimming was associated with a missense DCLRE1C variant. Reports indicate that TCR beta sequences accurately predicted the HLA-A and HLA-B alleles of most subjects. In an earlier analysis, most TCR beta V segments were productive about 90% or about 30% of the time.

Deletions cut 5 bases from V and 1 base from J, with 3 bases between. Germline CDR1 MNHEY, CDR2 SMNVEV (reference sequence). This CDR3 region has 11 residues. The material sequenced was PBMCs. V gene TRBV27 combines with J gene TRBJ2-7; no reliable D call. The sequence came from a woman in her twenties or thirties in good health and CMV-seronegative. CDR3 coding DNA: TGTGCCAGCAGTCATTCCTACGAGCAGTACTTC. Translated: CASSHSYEQYF.